This TCR beta chain is from a study of response to subunit inactivated influenza vaccine. This clonotype was seen many times. Its antigen is not identified. TCRdb re-called the RT-PCR reads with MiXCR, one entry per CDR3 protein. Seen here are about half a million distinct CDR3 sequences, roughly 25% observed once, and the top ten hold approximately 2%. Trimming cost V 0 bases and J 4 bases, with 10 bases left between them. Germline V gene sequence: CDR1 SGHRS, CDR2 YFSETQ. The CDR3 extends over 14 amino acids. The study, taken as a whole, reports: Authors suggested seasonal influenza vaccinations each recruit few new T cells.

The TCR was taken from a man aged 45-60 years who received an inactivated influenza vaccine. This chain links TRBV5-1 with TRBJ2-5; possibly TRBD2 for D (5 bases). The specimen comprised CD4+ T cells sorted from PBMCs, sampled less than 6 days after vaccination. CDR3 bases: TGCGCCAGCAGCTTGGCCCGGGGATCAGAGACCCAGTACTTC. Translation: CASSLARGSETQYF.